This record looks at one T cell receptor (beta chain) sequence and its context. Clones were sequenced by immunoSEQ multiplex PCR, and TCRdb holds only the in-frame ones, with some missing. The table lists about 64,000 clones, 80% to 90% of them singletons. The data stem from a study of blood T cell repertoires in COVID-19. Across the study: T cells, B-cell-depleted T cells, or PBMCs provided the cDNA or gDNA that served as material.

The sequencing input was peripheral blood. The source of this sequence is a man in his forties or fifties with acute or convalescent COVID-19.

CDR3 sequence (DNA): TGTGCCATCAGTGGCGGGACTAGCGGGTCTGGCTCCTACAATGAGCAGTTCTTC. Its translation is CAISGGTSGSGSYNEQFF. This chain uses TRBV10-3 with TRBJ2-1, with 12 bases identical to TRBD2. CDR3 size: 18 residues. V dropped 4 bases and J dropped 0; count of bases not matched to a gene: 7. CDR1 and CDR2 (germline): ENHRY, SYGVKD.